The present entry profiles one TCR beta chain with its context. This clonotype was detected ten times or more. This receptor's antigen is unknown. Per-base qualities were not stored, and no clone one base away is much larger. This specimen belongs to a study of T cells in Graves' hyperthyroidism and ophthalmopathy (dated by TCRdb to about 2019). As for the study more broadly: Peripheral blood samples were taken at initial diagnosis, before any treatment was given. The 100 or so discovery patients were randomly split 7:3 into training and test sets. An independent validation cohort of about 20 hyperthyroidism patients and 17 patients who later progressed to ophthalmopathy tested prospective prediction of ophthalmopathy. To identify distinguishing TCR V-J signatures, a discovery cohort of 100 patients was used, comprising some 43 with Graves' ophthalmopathy and around 57 with stable Graves' hyperthyroidism. Thyroid tissue and blood T-cell repertoires from six Graves' hyperthyroidism patients were also compared in the study. Once sampling was done, hyperthyroidism patients were given methimazole at a starting dose of 30 mg daily, whereas ophthalmopathy patients were given high-dose intravenous methylprednisolone. TCR Vbeta CDR3 sequencing of around 130 peripheral blood samples (approximately 44 ophthalmopathy, 75 to 85 hyperthyroidism and roughly 17 progressor patients) is reported in the paper.

Overall results and qualifications from the work: Most expanded thyroid clonotypes (frequency above 0.001) were also found in blood, which suggests that blood repertoires may mirror thyroid immune responses. In validation, the model predicted progression to ophthalmopathy with approximately 71% sensitivity and 72.22% specificity, a median of 6.5 months before onset. Sample size was not statistically predetermined, and investigators were not blinded to group allocation. A model built on a 13 V-J signature distinguished ophthalmopathy from stable hyperthyroidism, reaching over 85% sensitivity and 81% to 83% specificity in cross-validation and 80%/75% in testing.

Ophthalmopathy patients had moderately to severely active disease, with a Clinical Activity Score of 3 or more, a NOSPECS grade of 4 or more, and a disease duration of less than 3 months. The study excluded patients with uncontrolled infections, other autoimmune diseases, pregnancy or lactation. Diagnoses were established on the basis of clinical symptoms, serum thyroxine and TRAb, thyroid ultrasound, and orbital computed tomography. PBMCs were isolated from 10 ml of fresh peripheral blood by Ficoll-Paque density gradient centrifugation. Trizol reagent was used to extract total RNA, and RNA quality was then checked on an Agilent 2100 Bioanalyzer. TCR beta CDR3 regions were amplified from RNA transcripts. The TCR CDR3 was subjected to a first round of RT-PCR using the HTBI primer set and the Qiagen OneStep RT-PCR kit. The libraries were constructed in a second round of multiplex PCR and then size-selected and purified. Libraries were sequenced paired-end with 100 bp reads on an Illumina HiSeq2000. The authors' pipeline ran thus. SOAPnuke was used to process the raw data, removing reads that contained adapters or uncalled bases, had a mean Phred below 15, or lacked an exact match to the constant primer or identifier. High-quality paired reads were merged using COPE v1.2.5, and each unique nucleotide sequence was defined as a clonotype. MiTCR v1.1 was used to align clonotypes to the IMGT TRBV, TRBD and TRBJ reference segments. Analysis was restricted to V-J combinations with a frequency above 0.0001, which covered 99.2% of repertoires. The TCS score was defined as the ratio of F50 (clonal expansion) to E x V (chaos), calculated using BLOSUM62-based TCRdist between CDR3 peptides within each V-J. Welch's t-statistics and random forest reduced around 550 V-J features to 13, which were used in a naive Bayes classifier (R e1071). The public reads were run again by TCRdb, first through fastp at Q25 and then through MiXCR, and only productive beta chains were kept. Each CDR3 protein gets just one entry, which takes the most common genes and DNA from the rows behind it. TCRdb, not the original authors, processed these V and J calls. This sample comprises hundreds of thousands of distinct CDR3 sequences, around 15% of them detected only once. The ten largest clones take up approximately 13% of the sample.

This TCR came from a woman between 50 and 59 years old with Graves' ophthalmopathy. Sequencing was carried out using blood.

The CDR3 corresponds to CSVEQILGLAGRPSYNEQFF. The nucleotide sequence is TGCAGCGTTGAACAAATCTTGGGCCTAGCGGGGAGACCCTCCTACAATGAGCAGTTCTTC. The sequence is built from TRBV29-1 and TRBJ2-1, with 9 junctional bases fitting TRBD2. The germline V and J ends show losses of 2 bases and 0 bases respectively, and no gene match explains 17 bases of the junction. The CDR3 measures 20 amino acids from cysteine to phenylalanine. The kept DNA is CDR3 alone, 60 bases in frame from the first base. The germline V gene encodes CDR1 SQVTM and CDR2 ANQGSEA.